Below, 19 T cell receptor beta chains from the same sample are listed, as sequenced in a study of CD4 T cells in relation to SARS-CoV-2 and coronaviruses. Their antigen targets remain unknown. Assay used: immunoSEQ multiplex PCR; TCRdb lists only in-frame clones, some missing. The repertoire consists of nearly 20,000 clones, with about 80% occurring once and the leading ten covering around 10%. Unexposed donor CD4+ T cells date from about 2011-2018, before the COVID-19 pandemic. After 10 to 11 days of culture, CD4+ T cells were isolated. Sequencing was performed on CD4+ T cells from PBMCs, cultured in vitro. Receptors originate from a human donor in good health.

The chain is built from TRBV5-1 and TRBJ1-4; TRBD1 is a possible D gene (5 bases). V shed 5 bases and J shed 5 bases, with 10 bases lying between them. This CDR3 has 13 residues. CDR1 and CDR2 from the germline V gene are SGHRS and YFSETQ. CDR3 protein: CASSYRTNEKLFF. In DNA form, the CDR3 reads TGCGCCAGCAGTTATAGGACAAATGAAAAACTGTTTTTT.

J is TRBJ2-7 and V is TRBV19; 11 positions match TRBD1. Germline V gene lookup returns CDR1 LNHDA and CDR2 SQIVND (reference sequence). CDR3 size: 18 residues. Trimming cost V 3 bases and J 3 bases; bases outside gene matches: 13. CDR3: CASSIATGGTGGFYEQYF. The CDR3, as DNA: TGTGCCAGTAGTATTGCAACTGGAGGGACAGGGGGATTCTACGAGCAGTACTTC. The complete variable domain, with remaining parts taken from reference TRBV19 and TRBJ2-7, reads DGGITQSPKYLFRKEGQNVTLSCEQNLNHDAMYWYRQDPGQGLRLIYYSQIVNDFQKGDIAEGYSVSREKKESFPLTVTSAQKNPTAFYLCASSIATGGTGGFYEQYFGPGTRLTVT.

The chain has TRBV4-1 and TRBJ2-7, with 10 bases that match TRBD2. Germline V gene lookup returns CDR1 MGHRA and CDR2 YSYEKL. The CDR3 loop spans 15 amino acids. V was pared by 5 bases and J by 3 bases, with 7 bases of the junction left unmatched. The CDR3 loop is CASSASGTSDYEQYF. DNA for the CDR3: TGCGCCAGCAGCGCTTCCGGGACTAGCGACTACGAGCAGTACTTC.

The chain combines TRBV6-2 or TRBV6-3 with TRBJ2-1, with D possibly TRBD2 on 5 matching bases. This CDR3 comprises 15 residues. V was pared by 4 bases and J by 3 bases, with 13 bases between. The germline CDR1 and CDR2 sequences are MNHEY and SVGEGT. In DNA, the CDR3 is TGTGCCAGCAGTTCACTAGACTCACGCTACAATGAGCAGTTCTTC. Its protein is CASSSLDSRYNEQFF.

The chain joins TRBV21-1 to TRBJ2-7; the table assigns TRBD1, which was not confirmed against the DNA. TRBV21-1 is a documented pseudogene. The CDR3 contains 11 residues. CDR3: CASSPSYEQYF. The DNA for the CDR3 is TGTGCCAGCAGCCCATCCTACGAGCAGTACTTC.

This chain links TRBV7-9 with TRBJ2-7; D may be TRBD2 (6 bases). Germline CDR1 is SEHNR and CDR2 is FQNEAQ (reference sequence). The CDR3 contains 14 residues. Trimming removed 0 bases from V and 2 bases from J, with 8 bases in between. The CDR3 reads CASSLAGGPYEQYF. DNA for the CDR3: TGTGCCAGCAGCTTAGCGGGGGGTCCCTACGAGCAGTACTTC.

The V and J genes are TRBV3-1 (or the pseudogene TRBV3-2) and TRBJ2-1; D remains unclear. There are 13 residues in the CDR3. Germline CDR1 LGHDT, CDR2 YNNKEL (reference sequence). The V end lost 1 base, the J end lost 6 bases, and 7 bases lay between the germline ends. The CDR3 protein is CASSQAVINEQFF. CDR3 bases: TGTGCCAGCAGCCAAGCGGTGATCAATGAGCAGTTCTTC.

Turning to this clone: Relative to the germline gene, one junction end is altered; a read error may explain this. Here the CDR3 DNA reads TGCAGCGGGAATCGGGGTGACAGAATCGACGAAAGATTT. Its protein is CSGNRGDRIDERF. The chain has TRBV29-1 and TRBJ1-4; maybe TRBD1 (5 bases). Germline lookup yields CDR1 SQVTM and CDR2 ANQGSEA. This CDR3 has 13 amino acids.

This chain joins TRBV21-1 and TRBJ2-1; the table assigns TRBD2, which was not confirmed against the DNA. TRBV21-1 is listed as a pseudogene. This CDR3 is 16 amino acids long. The CDR3 bases are TGTGCCTACCCTGTATCGCGCGGGCCGGCCTACAATGAGCAGTTCTTC. It encodes CAYPVSRGPAYNEQFF.

The rearrangement links TRBV9 to TRBJ1-6; weak D call: TRBD1 (5 bases). This CDR3 contains 16 residues. The ends were cut back, 1 base at V and 5 bases at J, with 13 bases in the middle. From germline, CDR1 is SGDLS and CDR2 YYNGEE. CDR3 nucleotides: TGTGCCAGCAGCGTACGGGGGGGAGGGGATAATTCACCCCTCCACTTT. Translated: CASSVRGGGDNSPLHF.

This chain joins TRBV7-2 and TRBJ1-1; D not certain. This CDR3 is 14 amino acids long. Deletions cut 1 base from V and 3 bases from J, with 9 bases between. Germline lookup yields CDR1 SGHTA and CDR2 FQGNSA. The CDR3, as DNA: TGTGCCAGCAGCTTAGGGTACAAGGACACTGAAGCTTTCTTT. The encoded protein is CASSLGYKDTEAFF.

This clone came up a few times. The rearrangement uses TRBV5-6 and TRBJ2-7; 11 bases map to TRBD1. This CDR3 has 16 amino acids. The germline gives CDR1 SGHDT, CDR2 YYEEEE. Trimming removed 0 bases from V and 7 bases from J; junction bases left unmatched: 9. CDR3 DNA sequence: TGTGCCAGCAGCTTGGAAGTCGGACAGGGGGCAGAGGAGCAGTACTTC. Amino acid sequence: CASSLEVGQGAEEQYF.

This chain connects TRBV7-3 to TRBJ2-2; TRBD1 agrees at 7 bases. This CDR3 has 16 residues. J was trimmed by 2 bases and V by 4 bases; bases with no gene match: 7. Looked up from germline, CDR1 is SGHTA and CDR2 is FQGTGA. CDR3 protein: CASSSPTGRNTGELFF. The CDR3 bases are TGTGCCAGCAGCTCACCGACAGGGAGAAACACCGGGGAGCTGTTTTTT.

V gene TRBV9 combines with J gene TRBJ2-2, with TRBD2 matching 7 bases. Germline lookup yields CDR1 SGDLS and CDR2 YYNGEE. CDR3 length: 16 residues. With 2 bases clipped from V and 1 base from J, the junction kept 5 bases outside the gene matches. CDR3 amino acids: CASSVRGRGNTGELFF. The CDR3, as DNA: TGTGCCAGCAGCGTTCGCGGGAGAGGGAACACCGGGGAGCTGTTTTTT.

This chain links TRBV5-1 with TRBJ2-2; D remains unclear. Trimming stripped 3 bases from V and 6 bases from J, with 6 bases between. The germline V gene has CDR1 SGHRS and CDR2 YFSETQ. The CDR3 runs to 12 residues. The chain's CDR3 is CASSYPSGELFF. CDR3 nucleotides: TGCGCCAGCAGCTACCCCTCCGGGGAGCTGTTTTTT.

This chain joins TRBV5-1 and TRBJ2-7, with 9 bases that match TRBD1. This CDR3 comprises 14 residues. Germline CDR1 and CDR2: SGHRS and YFSETQ. V shed 2 bases, J shed 3 bases, and the junction held 3 bases outside the gene matches. This CDR3 is CASSLLDRGYEQYF. The CDR3, as DNA: TGCGCCAGCAGCTTATTGGACAGGGGCTACGAGCAGTACTTC.

This clone has only one observation. The chain joins TRBV11-1 to TRBJ2-1, with D perhaps TRBD2 (5 bases). The V and J ends lost 1 base and 10 bases respectively, with 11 bases between them. The length of the CDR3 is 13 residues. Germline loops: CDR1 SGHAT, CDR2 FQDESV (reference sequence). The CDR3 sequence: CASSLDFRGEQFF. CDR3 DNA: TGTGCCAGCAGCTTAGACTTCCGCGGGGAGCAGTTCTTC.

V is TRBV5-1 and J is TRBJ2-3, with no clear D. Trimming cost V 5 bases and J 6 bases, with 13 bases left between them. The CDR3 extends over 13 amino acids. The germline CDR1 and CDR2 sequences are SGHRS and YFSETQ. The CDR3 is CASSRERIDTQYF. The CDR3, as DNA: TGCGCCAGCAGTAGAGAAAGGATCGATACGCAGTATTTT.

The CDR3: CASSQDRGTEAFF. CDR3 DNA: TGTGCCAGCAGCCAAGACAGGGGGACTGAAGCTTTCTTT. This sequence joins TRBV3-1 (or the pseudogene TRBV3-2) and TRBJ1-1; 7 nucleotides agree with TRBD1. V dropped 0 bases and J dropped 5; count of bases not matched to a gene: 0. Germline loops: CDR1 LGHDT, CDR2 YNNKEL (reference sequence). The CDR3 spans 13 residues.